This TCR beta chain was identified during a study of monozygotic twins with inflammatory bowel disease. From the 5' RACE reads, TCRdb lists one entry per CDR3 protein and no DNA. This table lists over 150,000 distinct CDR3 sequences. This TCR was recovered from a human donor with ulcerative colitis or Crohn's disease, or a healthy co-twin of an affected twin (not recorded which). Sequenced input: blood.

The CDR3 reads CASSSHHAQSSGANVLTF. V gene TRBV6-5 combines with J gene TRBJ2-6. CDR3 length: 18 amino acids. Germline values: CDR1 MNHEY, CDR2 SVGAGI.